A single sample gave rise to the 19 T cell receptor beta chains below, sequenced in a study of CD8+ T cells in alopecia areata. Treatment defined: oral pan-JAK inhibitor, 5-10 mg twice daily. Extracted from the samples, RNA was reverse transcribed into cDNA to serve as the sequencing template. Profiled with immunoSEQ multiplex PCR; TCRdb holds only in-frame clones, not every one. This table has fewer than 200,000 clones, around 58% appearing once. This specimen consisted of CD8+ T cells sorted from blood, obtained at week 24, from a patient treated with tofacitinib. These receptors all stem from a human donor with alopecia areata.

This clone was counted once. The V gene is TRBV11-2, the J gene TRBJ2-1; D gene ambiguous. CDR3 length: 14 amino acids. Trimming left V 5 bases short and J 7 bases short, with 15 bases between. Germline CDR1 is SGHAT and CDR2 is FQNNGV. CDR3 bases: TGTGCCAGCAGCCCCCCGACATTGGGGAATGAGCAGTTCTTC. This codes for CASSPPTLGNEQFF.

The chain carries TRBV6-6 and TRBJ1-5; no clear D gene. This CDR3 has 15 residues. Germline V gives CDR1 MNHNY, CDR2 SVGAGI (reference sequence). Between the trimmed V and J ends, which lost 8 bases and 3 bases, there was a span of 17 bases. The CDR3 region has the DNA TGTGCCAGCCGGGTGGAGGCGGGAGACAATCAGCCCCAGCATTTT. This sequence encodes CASRVEAGDNQPQHF.

The V and J genes are TRBV6-1 and TRBJ2-1; no definite D call. CDR3 length: 9 amino acids. From germline, CDR1 is MNHNS and CDR2 SASEGT. V lost 2 bases to trimming and J lost 15 bases, with 5 bases between them. The DNA of the CDR3 is TGTGCCAGCAGTGAAAGGCTGTTCTTC. Its translation: CASSERLFF.

J is TRBJ1-5 and V is TRBV2, with D hard to call. Trimming left V 7 bases short and J 1 base short, with 11 bases between. This CDR3 has 14 amino acids. Germline-derived CDR1 and CDR2 are SNHLY and FYNNEI. The DNA of the CDR3 is TGTGCCAGCAATAGCGGGAAAAGCAATCAGCCCCAGCATTTT. Translating it yields CASNSGKSNQPQHF. Full variable domain (outside the CDR3, taken from reference TRBV2 and TRBJ1-5): EPEVTQTPSHQVTQMGQEVILRCVPISNHLYFYWYRQILGQKVEFLVSFYNNEISEKSEIFDDQFSVERPDGSNFTLKIRSTKLEDSAMYFCASNSGKSNQPQHFGDGTRLSIL.

V gene TRBV7-2 combines with J gene TRBJ1-1, with D tentatively TRBD1 (5 bases). Germline loops: CDR1 SGHTA, CDR2 FQGNSA. This CDR3 spans 19 amino acids. Trimming cost V 0 bases and J 6 bases, with 26 bases left between them. The CDR3 coding sequence is TGTGCCAGCAGCTTAGCACCTTGGGGCAGAGAAAGGGTAGACGCTGAAGCTTTCTTT. It codes for CASSLAPWGRERVDAEAFF. The full variable domain, rest sourced from reference TRBV7-2 and TRBJ1-1, is GAGVSQSPSNKVTEKGKDVELRCDPISGHTALYWYRQSLGQGLEFLIYFQGNSAPDKSGLPSDRFSAERTGGSVSTLTIQRTQQEDSAVYLCASSLAPWGRERVDAEAFFGQGTRLTVV.

This chain joins TRBV30 and TRBJ2-2; the D call may be TRBD1 or TRBD2 (5 bases each). The CDR3 covers 19 residues. Germline V gene sequence: CDR1 GTSNPN, CDR2 SVGIG (reference sequence). The V and J ends lost 5 bases and 6 bases respectively, with 31 bases between them. The CDR3 DNA follows: TGTGCCTGGTGTCTTAAAGAGCTAGCTGGGGGTAGTTTCGCCGGGGAGCTGTTTTTT. The encoded protein is CAWCLKELAGGSFAGELFF.

The rearrangement joins TRBV4-1 to TRBJ1-6; maybe TRBD1 (5 bases). V was trimmed by 3 bases and J by 9 bases, leaving 15 bases between them. CDR1 is MGHRA and CDR2 is YSYEKL in the germline V gene. The CDR3 extends over 15 amino acids. The CDR3 loop reads CASSQARGRGSPLHF. The CDR3 DNA reads TGCGCCAGCAGCCAGGCCCGCGGGAGGGGTTCACCCCTCCACTTT.

The J gene is TRBJ2-3, the V gene TRBV29-1; 7 bases align to TRBD2. Germline lookup yields CDR1 SQVTM and CDR2 ANQGSEA. The CDR3 loop spans 13 amino acids. J was trimmed by 0 bases and V by 6 bases; bases with no gene match: 3. In nucleotides, the CDR3 is TGCAGCGTACTTAGCGGGAGCACAGATACGCAGTATTTT. Protein sequence: CSVLSGSTDTQYF.

This clone was counted only a few times. The V and J genes are TRBV10-3 and TRBJ2-1, with 13 bases that match TRBD2. CDR1 and CDR2 (germline): ENHRY, SYGVKD. V trimming: 7 bases; J trimming: 8 bases; junction bases outside the gene matches: 5. This CDR3 contains 14 residues. Here the CDR3 reads CAIKGLAGIDEQFF. CDR3 bases: TGTGCCATCAAGGGACTAGCGGGGATAGATGAGCAGTTCTTC.

This clone is a singleton in its sample. The rearrangement links TRBV2 to TRBJ1-2; 10 nucleotides agree with TRBD1. V lost 5 bases to trimming and J lost 6 bases; unmatched junction nucleotides: 15. The germline V gene has CDR1 SNHLY and CDR2 FYNNEI. CDR3 length: 17 residues. CDR3 sequence: CASSPGTGEPEGNGYTF. CDR3 DNA: TGTGCCAGCAGTCCCGGGACAGGGGAACCCGAGGGGAATGGCTACACCTTC. The full variable domain, rest sourced from reference TRBV2 and TRBJ1-2, is EPEVTQTPSHQVTQMGQEVILRCVPISNHLYFYWYRQILGQKVEFLVSFYNNEISEKSEIFDDQFSVERPDGSNFTLKIRSTKLEDSAMYFCASSPGTGEPEGNGYTFGSGTRLTVV.

V is TRBV5-6 and J is TRBJ2-7; D gene uncertain. CDR1 SGHDT and CDR2 YYEEEE come from the germline V gene. The CDR3 totals 14 residues. Between the trimmed V and J ends, which lost 1 base and 2 bases, there was a span of 10 bases. As DNA, the CDR3 is TGTGCCAGCAGCTTGTTTGTAGGACCCTACGAGCAGTACTTC. This translates into CASSLFVGPYEQYF.

The chain links TRBV7-9 to TRBJ1-2, with TRBD1 matching 8 bases. The ends lost 5 bases at V and 5 bases at J; junction bases unmatched: 16. There are 17 residues in the CDR3. The germline V gene encodes CDR1 SEHNR and CDR2 FQNEAQ (reference sequence). CDR3 residues: CASSRTGLGTRLYGYTF. The CDR3 DNA reads as TGTGCCAGCAGCCGGACAGGGCTCGGGACTAGGCTTTATGGCTACACCTTC.

CDR3 sequence: CASSDLYEQYF. The CDR3 DNA follows: TGTGCCAGCAGCGATCTCTACGAGCAGTACTTC. The chain recombines TRBV7-9 with TRBJ2-5; D is ambiguous. Near its end, the DNA agrees better with TRBJ2-7, so the J call may be wrong. The length of the CDR3 is 11 residues. Looked up from germline, CDR1 is SEHNR and CDR2 is FQNEAQ (reference sequence).

The chain couples TRBV29-1 to TRBJ2-3; tentatively, D is TRBD2 (6 bases). V was pared by 0 bases and J by 2 bases, with 12 bases between. Germline V gene lookup returns CDR1 SQVTM and CDR2 ANQGSEA. The CDR3 covers 15 residues. DNA of the CDR3: TGCAGCGTTGAAGAAGGACGGGGGTACACAGATACGCAGTATTTT. Its protein product is CSVEEGRGYTDTQYF.

V and J are TRBV2 and TRBJ1-2, with a weak D call TRBD1 (5 bases). V lost 2 bases and J lost 2, with 12 bases in between. The CDR3 covers 15 residues. The germline CDR1 and CDR2 sequences are SNHLY and FYNNEI. CDR3 region: CASSETLGGNYGYTF. In nucleotides, the CDR3 is TGTGCCAGCAGTGAAACCCTCGGGGGGAACTATGGCTACACCTTC.

The J gene is TRBJ1-2, the V gene TRBV7-9; 7 bases map to TRBD1. CDR3 length equals 13 residues. Unmatched junction bases numbered 5, after V lost 7 bases and J lost 3 bases. The germline V gene has CDR1 SEHNR and CDR2 FQNEAQ (reference sequence). CDR3 DNA: TGTGCCAGCAAAGACAGGGACGACTATGGCTACACCTTC. As protein: CASKDRDDYGYTF.

This clone was observed a few times. J is TRBJ2-2 and V is TRBV5-6, with TRBD1 matching 7 bases. The germline V gene has CDR1 SGHDT and CDR2 YYEEEE. V was pared by 3 bases and J by 7 bases, with 3 bases of the junction left unmatched. This CDR3 region has 13 residues. The CDR3 DNA follows: TGTGCCAGCAGCTCGACAGGGCACGGGGAGCTGTTTTTT. It codes for CASSSTGHGELFF.

This clone was counted between two and nine times. This rearrangement joins TRBV23-1 to TRBJ2-3; 9 nucleotides agree with TRBD2. TRBV23-1 is annotated as an ORF whose role is uncertain. Trimming removed 2 bases from V and 0 bases from J; junction bases left unmatched: 9. The CDR3 loop spans 18 amino acids. The CDR3 DNA reads as TGCGCCAGCAGTCAACTGGCGGGGCTAGCGGGGAGCACAGATACGCAGTATTTT. Its protein is CASSQLAGLAGSTDTQYF.

V is TRBV5-4 and J is TRBJ2-7; D might be TRBD1 or TRBD2, each matching 5 bases. This CDR3 is 15 amino acids long. The germline V gene has CDR1 SGHNT and CDR2 YYREEE (reference sequence). V shed 4 bases and J shed 6 bases, with 20 bases lying between them. This chain's CDR3 is CASSLTGRVRSEQYF. CDR3 DNA sequence: TGTGCCAGCAGCCTTACGGGACGGGTCCGGAGCGAGCAGTACTTC.